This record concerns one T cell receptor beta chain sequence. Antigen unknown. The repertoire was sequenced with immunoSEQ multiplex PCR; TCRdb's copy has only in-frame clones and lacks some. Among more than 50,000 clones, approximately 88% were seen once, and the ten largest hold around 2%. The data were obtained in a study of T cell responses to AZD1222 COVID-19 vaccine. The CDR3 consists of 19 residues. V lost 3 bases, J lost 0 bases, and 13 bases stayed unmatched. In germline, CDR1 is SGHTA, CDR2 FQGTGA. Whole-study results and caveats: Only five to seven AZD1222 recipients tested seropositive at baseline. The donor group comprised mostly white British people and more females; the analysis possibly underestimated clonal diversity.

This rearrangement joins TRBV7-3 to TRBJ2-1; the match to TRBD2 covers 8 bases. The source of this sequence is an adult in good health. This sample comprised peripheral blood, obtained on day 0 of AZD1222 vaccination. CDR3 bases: TGTGCCAGCAGCTTCGGATTTGGACCGGGAGGGCCCTCCTACAATGAGCAGTTCTTC. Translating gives CASSFGFGPGGPSYNEQFF.